This T cell receptor beta chain was identified during a study of cytomegalovirus exposure and HLA in healthy donors. Between the trimmed V and J ends, which lost 8 bases and 4 bases, there was a span of 15 bases. This CDR3 has 13 amino acids. Germline V CDR1 and CDR2: MNHEY, SMNVEV (reference sequence). 13 Jbeta primers and 60 Vbeta primers were used for the PCR. Sequencing was performed with immunoSEQ multiplex PCR; in TCRdb, only in-frame clones are kept and a portion is missing. Seen here are around 150,000 clones, about 76% observed once, and the top ten hold approximately 2%. The chain is built from TRBV27 and TRBJ2-7; possibly TRBD1 for D (5 bases). This sequence was found in a female donor in good health and CMV-seronegative. Sequenced: PBMCs. CDR3 DNA: TGTGCCAGCGGCCGACAGCACCTATACGAGCAGTACTTC. This translates into CASGRQHLYEQYF.